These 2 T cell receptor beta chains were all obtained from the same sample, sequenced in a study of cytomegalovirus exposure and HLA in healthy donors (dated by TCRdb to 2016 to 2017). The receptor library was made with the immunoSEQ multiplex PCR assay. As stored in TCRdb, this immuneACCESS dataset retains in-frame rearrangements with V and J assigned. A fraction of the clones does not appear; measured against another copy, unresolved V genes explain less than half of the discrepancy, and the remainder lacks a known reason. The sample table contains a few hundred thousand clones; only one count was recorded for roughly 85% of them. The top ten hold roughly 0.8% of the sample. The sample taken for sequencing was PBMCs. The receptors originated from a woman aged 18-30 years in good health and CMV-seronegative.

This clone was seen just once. CDR3 DNA: TGTGCCAGCCGGGGACTAGCGGACAATGAGCAGTTCTTC. Its translation: CASRGLADNEQFF. The gene calls are TRBV6-5 and TRBJ2-1; the match to TRBD2 covers 11 bases. Trimming cost V 8 bases and J 5 bases; bases outside gene matches: 2. This CDR3 contains 13 residues. Germline lookup yields CDR1 MNHEY and CDR2 SVGAGI.

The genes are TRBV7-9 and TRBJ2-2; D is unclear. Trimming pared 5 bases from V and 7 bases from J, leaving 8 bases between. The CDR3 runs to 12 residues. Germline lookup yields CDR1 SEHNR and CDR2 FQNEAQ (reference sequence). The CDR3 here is CASSPPGGELFF. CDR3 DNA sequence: TGTGCCAGCAGCCCGCCGGGCGGGGAGCTGTTTTTT.